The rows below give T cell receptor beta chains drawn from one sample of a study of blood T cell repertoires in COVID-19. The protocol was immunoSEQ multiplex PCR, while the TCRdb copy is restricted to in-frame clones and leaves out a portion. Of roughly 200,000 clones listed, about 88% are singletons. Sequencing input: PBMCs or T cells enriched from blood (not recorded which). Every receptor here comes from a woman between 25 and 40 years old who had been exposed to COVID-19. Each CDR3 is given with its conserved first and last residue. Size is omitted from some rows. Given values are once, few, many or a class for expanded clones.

CDR3aa: CASSSLANTGELFF
j_gene: TRBJ2-2
v_gene: TRBV19
abundance: few

CDR3aa: CAISAGTGDGYTF
j_gene: TRBJ1-2
v_gene: TRBV10-3
abundance: once

CDR3aa: CASSESRSSYLAGGVTDTQYF
j_gene: TRBJ2-3
v_gene: TRBV10-1
abundance: .

CDR3aa: CATSDSRGLRSYNEQFF
j_gene: TRBJ2-1
v_gene: TRBV24-1
abundance: .

CDR3aa: CASSLQQGANVLTF
j_gene: TRBJ2-6
v_gene: TRBV5-1
abundance: .

CDR3aa: CASRPPGTGGTGGYTF
j_gene: TRBJ1-2
v_gene: TRBV19
abundance: .

CDR3aa: CASSQDAPGQGWEKLFF
j_gene: TRBJ1-4
v_gene: TRBV4-1
abundance: .

CDR3aa: CASRQDRGYGYTF
j_gene: TRBJ1-2
v_gene: TRBV6-5
abundance: once

CDR3aa: CASSLDSGGAGNTIYF
j_gene: TRBJ1-3
v_gene: TRBV11-3
abundance: .

CDR3aa: CASSDSRGGTSEQFF
j_gene: TRBJ2-1
v_gene: TRBV6-4
abundance: many

CDR3aa: CASSLGQGALELFF
j_gene: TRBJ1-4
v_gene: TRBV27
abundance: .